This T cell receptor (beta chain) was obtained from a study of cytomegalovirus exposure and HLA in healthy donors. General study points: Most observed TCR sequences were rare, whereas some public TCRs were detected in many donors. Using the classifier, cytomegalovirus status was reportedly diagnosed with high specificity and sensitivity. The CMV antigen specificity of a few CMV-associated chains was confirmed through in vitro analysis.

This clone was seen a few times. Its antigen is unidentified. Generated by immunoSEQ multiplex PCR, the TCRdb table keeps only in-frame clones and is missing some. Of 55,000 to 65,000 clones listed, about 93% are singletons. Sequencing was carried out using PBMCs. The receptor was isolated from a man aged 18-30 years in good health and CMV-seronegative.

CDR3 residues: CASIRDSSVAFF. The CDR3 DNA reads TGTGCCAGTATTCGGGACAGCAGCGTAGCTTTCTTT. This chain joins TRBV19 and TRBJ1-1, with 7 bases aligning to TRBD1. CDR1 and CDR2 (germline): LNHDA, SQIVND (reference sequence). The CDR3 runs 12 residues. J gave up 10 bases and V 7 bases, and 9 bases lay outside the gene matches.